Presented here are 5 T cell receptor beta chains from one specimen sequenced in a study of blood T cell repertoires in COVID-19. Profiled with immunoSEQ multiplex PCR; TCRdb holds only in-frame clones, not every one. The data hold 200,000 to 250,000 clones, with around 88% observed a single time. Sequenced material: peripheral blood. Receptors were obtained from a woman in her twenties or thirties with COVID-19, enrolled during active disease.

V is TRBV7-9 and J is TRBJ2-1; 11 positions agree with TRBD2. The J segment lost 5 bases and the V segment lost 5 bases, leaving 17 bases of the junction unmatched. Germline V CDR1 and CDR2: SEHNR, FQNEAQ (reference sequence). The CDR3 sequence is 19 residues long. CDR3 sequence (DNA): TGTGCCAGCAGCCACAGGTTACTCTTGACTAGCGGGAAACACAATGAGCAGTTCTTC. Its protein is CASSHRLLLTSGKHNEQFF.

The chain has TRBV5-5 and TRBJ2-1; D gene uncertain. Germline V lookup: CDR1 SGHKS, CDR2 YYEKEE (reference sequence). This CDR3 is built from 17 residues. The ends were cut back, 0 bases at V and 2 bases at J, with 15 bases in the middle. The CDR3 region is CASSLGSVGFPYNEQFF. The DNA for the CDR3 is TGTGCCAGCAGCTTGGGGTCTGTCGGGTTTCCCTACAATGAGCAGTTCTTC.

V is TRBV4-3 and J is TRBJ1-6; D gene unclear. This CDR3 has 16 residues. V lost 0 bases and J lost 9, with 15 bases in between. Germline V CDR1 and CDR2: LGHNA, YSLEER. The CDR3 DNA reads TGCGCCAGCAGCCAAGATTATGCGCGGAGAGGTTCACCCCTCCACTTT. It specifies CASSQDYARRGSPLHF.

This chain connects TRBV16 to TRBJ1-6; 7 nucleotides match TRBD1. Per the germline V gene, CDR1 is KGHSY and CDR2 is FQNENV. The V segment lost 0 bases and the J segment 10 bases; nucleotides outside the gene matches: 3. This CDR3 has 14 residues. The CDR3 is CASSQSKGASPLHF. CDR3 sequence (DNA): TGTGCCAGCAGCCAATCGAAGGGGGCCTCACCCCTCCACTTT.

This clone has a handful of counts. This chain uses TRBV28 with TRBJ1-2; 8 positions agree with TRBD1. J was trimmed by 0 bases and V by 4 bases; bases with no gene match: 7. The CDR3 spans 16 residues. The germline gives CDR1 MDHEN, CDR2 SYDVKM. The CDR3, as DNA: TGTGCCAGCAGTTCCCGGACAGGGAGTCCTAACTATGGCTACACCTTC. Protein: CASSSRTGSPNYGYTF.